Listed below are T cell receptor beta chains from one sample, sequenced in a study of patients and donors after allogeneic stem cell transplantation. TCRdb redid the calling of the RT-PCR reads with MiXCR, one entry per CDR3 protein. The table lists hundreds of thousands of distinct CDR3 sequences, 12% to 15% of them singletons, with about 9.9% in the top ten. The sequencing sample was made of blood, either unsorted or a sorted T cell fraction (not recorded which). The receptors were sampled from a human donor who was either an allogeneic HSCT recipient or a stem cell or donor lymphocyte infusion donor (not recorded which). It is not recorded whose cells these are; they may come from a transplant donor. Both conserved end residues are part of each CDR3. D genes are given only for firm matches. Clone size, where shown, is once, few, many, or a class for clones that have expanded.

-	TRBJ1-2	-	TRBV29-1	14	CSVEGGPGSYGYTF	TGCAGCGTTGAAGGAGGGCCAGGGAGCTATGGCTACACCTTC
-	TRBJ1-4	-	TRBV5-1	14	CASSLGRAGEKLFF	TGCGCCAGCAGCTTGGGCAGGGCGGGAGAAAAACTGTTTTTT
TRBD2	TRBJ2-5	-	TRBV10-3	15	CAISVKGGPRETQYF	TGTGCCATCAGTGTAAAGGGAGGGCCACGAGAGACCCAGTACTTC
TRBD2	TRBJ2-1	few	TRBV14	17	CASSQRVGTSGKNEQFF	TGTGCCAGCAGCCAAAGAGTAGGGACTAGTGGGAAGAATGAGCAGTTCTTC
-	TRBJ1-1	many	TRBV7-9	16	CASSPGWAGRDTEAFF	TGTGCCAGCAGCCCCGGGTGGGCAGGGCGAGACACTGAAGCTTTCTTT
-	TRBJ2-7	few	TRBV18	14	CASSPGAGIHEQYF	TGTGCCAGCTCACCCGGGGCCGGGATCCACGAGCAGTACTTC
-	TRBJ1-1	many	TRBV7-8	15	CASSPVRGASTEAFF	TGTGCCAGCAGCCCCGTACGAGGAGCCAGCACTGAAGCTTTCTTT
-	TRBJ2-1	-	TRBV12-5	14	CASGIGTSSNEQFF	TGTGCTAGTGGCATCGGGACGAGTTCCAATGAGCAGTTCTTC
TRBD1	TRBJ2-4	many	TRBV6-1	14	CASRETGGKNIQYF	TGTGCCAGCAGGGAGACAGGGGGCAAAAACATTCAGTACTTC
-	TRBJ1-4	few	TRBV30	13	CAWSVLVGEKLFF	TGTGCCTGGAGTGTGCTGGTGGGTGAAAAACTGTTTTTT
-	TRBJ2-1	many	TRBV12-3/TRBV12-4	12	CASSPLGYEQFF	TGTGCCAGCAGCCCCCTGGGATACGAGCAGTTCTTC
TRBD1	TRBJ2-1	-	TRBV6-1	19	CASSSAFHSGTGASNEQFF	TGTGCCAGCAGCTCCGCCTTCCATTCCGGGACAGGGGCCAGCAATGAGCAGTTCTTC
-	TRBJ2-1	few	TRBV20-1	12	CSATNLGVEQFF	TGCAGTGCTACGAATTTGGGGGTGGAGCAGTTCTTC
TRBD2	TRBJ2-7	many	TRBV3-1	16	CASSRGGAGASYEQYF	TGTGCCAGCAGCCGGGGGGGAGCGGGAGCCTCCTACGAGCAGTACTTC
-	TRBJ2-7	few	TRBV2	11	CASALYAEQYF	TGTGCCAGTGCACTTTACGCCGAGCAGTACTTC
-	TRBJ1-5	-	TRBV15	16	CATSPDWTVSNQPQHF	TGTGCCACCAGCCCGGACTGGACGGTTAGCAATCAGCCCCAGCATTTT
TRBD2	TRBJ2-3	few	TRBV12-3/TRBV12-4	14	CASSLGGSQDTQYF	TGTGCCAGCAGTTTGGGCGGGAGTCAAGATACGCAGTATTTT
TRBD2	TRBJ2-1	few	TRBV4-1	17	CASSRLRTSGAYNEQFF	TGCGCCAGCAGCAGATTGCGGACTAGCGGGGCGTACAATGAGCAGTTCTTC
TRBD2	TRBJ2-7	-	TRBV5-1	15	CASSRELAVSNEQYF	TGCGCCAGCAGCCGCGAACTAGCGGTGTCAAACGAGCAGTACTTC
-	TRBJ2-2	-	TRBV11-2	15	CASSLGLENTGELFF	TGTGCCAGCAGCCTGGGACTGGAGAACACCGGGGAGCTGTTTTTT
TRBD1	TRBJ1-2	-	TRBV11-2	14	CASRTTGGDHGYTF	TGTGCCAGCAGAACGACAGGGGGCGACCATGGCTACACCTTC
TRBD2	TRBJ2-2	many	TRBV7-9	17	CASSLISRGKRTGELFF	TGTGCCAGCAGCTTAATTTCGCGGGGGAAGCGCACCGGGGAGCTGTTTTTT
-	TRBJ1-4	many	TRBV7-2	17	CASSLAPGLGANEKLFF	TGTGCCAGCAGCTTAGCACCCGGGTTGGGGGCTAATGAAAAACTGTTTTTT
TRBD1	TRBJ2-5	-	TRBV6-1	14	CASKRQGAGETQYF	TGTGCCAGCAAAAGACAGGGGGCGGGAGAGACCCAGTACTTC
-	TRBJ2-1	many	TRBV5-4	14	CASSLLAGRNEQFF	TGTGCCAGCAGCTTGTTGGCAGGGAGGAATGAGCAGTTCTTC
-	TRBJ2-1	-	TRBV30	12	CAWSGGWGEQFF	TGTGCCTGGAGTGGCGGTTGGGGTGAGCAGTTCTTC
-	TRBJ2-2	few	TRBV7-8	16	CASSFRRISNTGELFF	TGTGCCAGCAGCTTTCGACGTATTTCGAACACCGGGGAGCTGTTTTTT
-	TRBJ2-5	-	TRBV9	13	CASSERPVGTQYF	TGTGCCAGCAGCGAAAGACCGGTCGGGACCCAGTACTTC
TRBD1	TRBJ1-5	-	TRBV6-1	15	CASRDDRAGNQPQHF	TGTGCCAGCAGGGACGACAGGGCGGGTAATCAGCCCCAGCATTTT
TRBD2	TRBJ2-1	few	TRBV20-1	16	CSGLSRAGGSYNEQFF	TGCAGTGGTCTTAGTCGAGCGGGGGGGTCCTACAATGAGCAGTTCTTC
TRBD2	TRBJ2-1	-	TRBV20-1	14	CSAQTSGGLNEQFF	TGCAGTGCTCAAACTAGCGGGGGGTTAAATGAGCAGTTCTTC
-	TRBJ2-5	many	TRBV15	12	CATSRDQETQYF	TGTGCCACCAGCAGAGATCAAGAGACCCAGTACTTC
TRBD1	TRBJ1-1	many	TRBV7-2	14	CASSPRQGAIEAFF	TGTGCCAGCAGCCCAAGACAGGGGGCGATTGAAGCTTTCTTT
-	TRBJ1-3	few	TRBV7-2	15	CASTSLVSRGDTIYF	TGTGCCAGCACCTCTCTAGTATCGCGAGGGGACACCATATATTTT
-	TRBJ1-1	-	TRBV15	11	CATSRDIKAFF	TGTGCCACCAGCAGAGATATCAAAGCTTTCTTT
-	TRBJ2-3	many	TRBV6-5	14	CASSYSTVGDTQYF	TGTGCCAGCAGTTACTCGACGGTGGGAGATACGCAGTATTTT
TRBD2	TRBJ2-3	many	TRBV2	15	CASMNPGLASDTQYF	TGTGCCAGCATGAATCCGGGACTAGCCTCAGATACGCAGTATTTT
-	TRBJ2-1	-	TRBV7-2	17	CASSLRGADTPYNEQFF	TGTGCCAGCAGCTTACGAGGCGCGGACACCCCCTACAATGAGCAGTTCTTC
-	TRBJ2-1	-	TRBV6-1	13	CASRAGGDNEQFF	TGTGCCAGCAGGGCCGGGGGAGACAATGAGCAGTTCTTC
-	TRBJ2-2	many	TRBV7-2	14	CASSPRSMGGELFF	TGTGCCAGCAGCCCCCGGAGCATGGGCGGGGAGCTGTTTTTT
TRBD2	TRBJ2-7	few	TRBV20-1	14	CSARGGIYSYEQYF	TGCAGTGCTAGGGGGGGGATTTATTCCTACGAGCAGTACTTC